Listed here is a single T cell receptor (beta chain). This entry comes from a study of blood T cell repertoires in COVID-19. Study summary: PBMCs, B-cell-depleted T cells, or T cells were the source of the cDNA or gDNA that made up the material.

This CDR3 spans 12 amino acids. The V gene's germline CDR1 is SNHLY and CDR2 FYNNEI. Trimming pared 8 bases from V and 11 bases from J, leaving 18 bases between. Per the original methods: Estimation of nucleated cell counts was performed using reference gene primer amplification. The data were produced by immunoSEQ multiplex PCR, yet TCRdb's version contains in-frame clones alone and is incomplete. V and J calls and clone size come straight from that table; D and trimming were deduced from the DNA. The sample has about 250,000 clones; 70% to 90% are singletons. Seattle enrolled patients during active infection and tracked them longitudinally.

The V gene is TRBV2, the J gene TRBJ1-1; D perhaps matches TRBD1 (5 bases). This sequence originates from a woman aged 30 to 39 with COVID-19, enrolled during active disease. Sequenced material: peripheral blood. CDR3 in DNA: TGTGCCAGCGGGACCCCGAGCGGGAGGGCTTTCTTT. Its translation: CASGTPSGRAFF.